This T cell receptor beta chain was sequenced for a study of blood T cell repertoires in COVID-19. Study information: Sources were T cells, B-cell-depleted T cells, or PBMCs; the material itself was cDNA or gDNA.

CDR3 length equals 14 residues. Trimming removed 3 bases from V and 5 bases from J; junction bases left unmatched: 0. Germline CDR1 reads LNHDA; CDR2 reads SQIVND (reference sequence). The authors' processing: Amplification of reference gene primers was used by the study to estimate nucleated cell counts. Here immunoSEQ multiplex PCR was the method, and the copy in TCRdb shows in-frame clones only, minus some. Clonal size and the V and J genes are those of that table, whereas D and trimming came from the DNA. The table has 40,000 to 55,000 clones, roughly nine tenths seen once. The clonotype was recovered from a human donor in a cohort sampled during active COVID-19. The V and J genes are TRBV19 and TRBJ1-5; 11 bases map to TRBD1. Sequenced material: peripheral blood. The CDR3, as DNA: TGTGCCAGTAGTATGGGACAGGGGGATCAGCCCCAGCATTTT. The encoded protein is CASSMGQGDQPQHF.